Listed below are T cell receptor beta chains from one sample, sequenced in a study of blood T cell repertoires in COVID-19. Sequencing used immunoSEQ multiplex PCR; TCRdb keeps in-frame clones, though not all of them. Of tens of thousands of clones listed, approximately 80% are singletons. Sequenced material: peripheral blood. These receptors all come from a man between 65 and 79 years old with acute or convalescent COVID-19. The CDR3 runs from the conserved cysteine through the conserved F or W. The D gene is left open where the match is weak. Clone size is shown for a subset of rows, as once, few, many or a class of expanded clone.

- | TRBJ2-5 | TRBD1 | TRBV30 | TGTGCCTGGAGCTTTGGACAGGGCAAAGAGACCCAGTACTTC | CAWSFGQGKETQYF
- | TRBJ2-1 | TRBD2 | TRBV6-1 | TGTGCCAGCAGTGCTAGCGGGGGAAGCTCCTACAATGAGCAGTTCTTC | CASSASGGSSYNEQFF
- | TRBJ1-2 | TRBD1 | TRBV28 | TGTGCCAGCAGTTCCTTGGGACAGGGGGATGGCTACACCTTC | CASSSLGQGDGYTF
once | TRBJ1-5 | TRBD1 | TRBV5-5 | TGTGCCAGCAGCCTGGGACAGCCCCGAGGTCAGCCCCAGCATTTT | CASSLGQPRGQPQHF
- | TRBJ2-1 | TRBD1 | TRBV6-1 | TGTGCCAGCAGTGAAACCACAGGGGGTAGGGGGAATGAGCAGTTCTTC | CASSETTGGRGNEQFF
- | TRBJ2-3 | - | TRBV29-1 | TGCAGCGTTGATGGCAGGCCTTCCCCAGATACGCAGTATTTT | CSVDGRPSPDTQYF
once | TRBJ2-3 | TRBD2 | TRBV19 | TGTGCCAGTACTGGACTAGCGGGAGCAGATACGCAGTATTTT | CASTGLAGADTQYF
- | TRBJ2-1 | - | TRBV3-1/TRBV3-2 | TGTGCCAGCAGCCAAGATTCCGCGGCCCCGGGGAATGAGCAGTTCTTC | CASSQDSAAPGNEQFF
- | TRBJ1-3 | - | TRBV29-1 | TGCAGCGCCCTCCGGGATTCTGGAAACACCATATATTTT | CSALRDSGNTIYF
- | TRBJ1-1 | TRBD1 | TRBV6-5 | TGTGCCAGCAGTTACAAACAGGGGGCCCGACGGACTGAAGCTTTCTTT | CASSYKQGARRTEAFF
- | TRBJ1-5 | - | TRBV9 | TGTGCCAGCAGCGTCGGGGGACCGAATAGCAATCAGCCCCAGCATTTT | CASSVGGPNSNQPQHF
- | TRBJ2-2 | TRBD1 | TRBV28 | TGTGCCAGCAGTTTTCTTGCAGGGGGCACCGGGGAGCTGTTTTTT | CASSFLAGGTGELFF
- | TRBJ1-3 | TRBD1 | TRBV5-1 | TGCGCCAGCAGCCTGTCTGGGACAGGGGGTGGAAACACCATATATTTT | CASSLSGTGGGNTIYF
- | TRBJ1-5 | TRBD1 | TRBV6-2/TRBV6-3 | TGTGCCAGCAGTTACCAAACCGGGACAGGCTACGGACAGCCCCAGCATTTT | CASSYQTGTGYGQPQHF
- | TRBJ2-1 | TRBD2 | TRBV7-8 | TGTGCCACCTGGTCTAGCGGGAGAACCTACAATGAGCAGTTCTTC | CATWSSGRTYNEQFF
- | TRBJ2-7 | TRBD2 | TRBV6-1 | TGTGCCAGCAGTGTAGGCTTCAGGCCGACTAGCACCTACGAGCAGTACTTC | CASSVGFRPTSTYEQYF
- | TRBJ1-2 | - | TRBV3-1/TRBV3-2 | TGTGCCAGCAGCCTGACAGTTTTGGTACGGAAAGGCGGCTACACCTTC | CASSLTVLVRKGGYTF
- | TRBJ1-1 | - | TRBV18 | TGTGCCAGCTCAATCTCTCCCGGGGCTGAAGCTTTCTTT | CASSISPGAEAFF
few | TRBJ1-6 | - | TRBV15 | TGTGCCACCAGCGGCGGGGGAGGGCCCTATAATTCACCCCTCCACTTT | CATSGGGGPYNSPLHF
- | TRBJ1-5 | - | TRBV2 | TGTGCCAGCAGCGGGACAAACCAGCCCCAGCATTTT | CASSGTNQPQHF
- | TRBJ2-1 | - | TRBV4-3 | TGCGCCAGCAGCCAAGGGTCATCGCTAGCGCGGGTTGGGAATGAGCAGTTCTTC | CASSQGSSLARVGNEQFF
- | TRBJ1-5 | TRBD1 | TRBV5-6 | TGTGCCAGCAGCTTCCAGGGGGCAGGAAGCAATCAGCCCCAGCATTTT | CASSFQGAGSNQPQHF
- | TRBJ2-2 | TRBD1 | TRBV30 | TGTGCCCGGCGGGGACAGGGGTCGAACACCGGGGAGCTGTTTTTT | CARRGQGSNTGELFF
- | TRBJ1-4 | - | TRBV6-5 | TGTGCCAGCAGTTCACAGGGTTTAGGAGAAAAACTGTTTTTT | CASSSQGLGEKLFF
- | TRBJ1-1 | - | TRBV19 | TGTGCCAGTAGTATATATGGCAGGGGTGGGACTGAAGCTTTCTTT | CASSIYGRGGTEAFF
- | TRBJ2-3 | TRBD2 | TRBV11-2 | TGTGCCAGCAGCTCACGACTAGCGGGAGGGTTGGGCACAGATACGCAGTATTTT | CASSSRLAGGLGTDTQYF
few | TRBJ2-2 | - | TRBV7-8 | TGTGCCAGCAGCTTAGGGAGTATTCCCGGGGAGCTGTTTTTT | CASSLGSIPGELFF
- | TRBJ1-3 | TRBD1 | TRBV30 | TGTGCCTGGATGGGACAGCCCTCTGGAAACACCATATATTTT | CAWMGQPSGNTIYF
- | TRBJ1-4 | - | TRBV19 | TGTGCCAGTAGTCTCCAAGGGGGTGTTAATGAAAAACTGTTTTTT | CASSLQGGVNEKLFF
- | TRBJ2-5 | TRBD1 | TRBV19 | TGTGCCAGTAGTTCCCGATCGAGAGACAGGGTTGAGACCCAGTACTTC | CASSSRSRDRVETQYF
- | TRBJ2-2 | TRBD2 | TRBV5-1 | TGCGCCAGCAGCTCGCCGACTAGCGGGAGAAAAAGAAACACCGGGGAGCTGTTTTTT | CASSSPTSGRKRNTGELFF
few | TRBJ1-4 | TRBD1 | TRBV5-1 | TGCGCCAGCAGCTTGCAGGGGGCGGGCGAAAAACTGTTTTTT | CASSLQGAGEKLFF
once | TRBJ1-1 | TRBD1 | TRBV15 | TGTGCCACCAGCAGAGCACAGGGGGCGGCGGTTATCGCTGAAGCTTTCTTT | CATSRAQGAAVIAEAFF
- | TRBJ1-1 | - | TRBV5-1 | TGCGCCAGCAGCTTGGTCGGCCCGGGGGCGGGGGAGACTGAAGCTTTCTTT | CASSLVGPGAGETEAFF
- | TRBJ1-2 | - | TRBV4-2 | TGTGCCAGCAGCCAAGTAAATTATGGCTACACCTTC | CASSQVNYGYTF
many | TRBJ1-2 | TRBD1 | TRBV7-3 | TGTGCCAGCAGCCCCACAGGGGACGGTGGCTACACCTTC | CASSPTGDGGYTF
- | TRBJ2-5 | TRBD2 | TRBV9 | TGTGCCAGCAGCGCCCTTTCGGGGGGGGAGACCCAGTACTTC | CASSALSGGETQYF
- | TRBJ2-3 | TRBD2 | TRBV7-2 | TGTGCCAGCAGCTTAGAGAGCGGGAGAGATACGCAGTATTTT | CASSLESGRDTQYF
- | TRBJ1-6 | TRBD1 | TRBV5-1 | TGCGCCAGCAGCGTGACAGGGAAAGAATCACCCCTCCACTTT | CASSVTGKESPLHF
- | TRBJ2-1 | - | TRBV6-5 | TGTGCCAGCAGTTATCAGGGCGGCAGCTACAATGAGCAGTTCTTC | CASSYQGGSYNEQFF
- | TRBJ2-7 | - | TRBV5-1 | TGCGCCAGCAGCAGCGACAGGTACCCCTACGAGCAGTACTTC | CASSSDRYPYEQYF
- | TRBJ1-1 | - | TRBV18 | TGTGCCAGCTCACCCCCGAGTGATCGCACTGAAGCTTTCTTT | CASSPPSDRTEAFF
few | TRBJ2-1 | TRBD2 | TRBV6-1 | TGTGCCAGCAGTGAAGCGGCGGGGACTAGGAGGGGCCATGAGCAGTTCTTC | CASSEAAGTRRGHEQFF
- | TRBJ1-1 | - | TRBV6-5 | TGTGCCAGCAGTTTACAGCTCACTGAAGCTTTCTTT | CASSLQLTEAFF
few | TRBJ2-7 | TRBD2 | TRBV5-1 | TGCGCCAGCAGCTTCGGGGGGAGCTACGAGCAGTACTTC | CASSFGGSYEQYF
- | TRBJ1-6 | - | TRBV15 | TGTGCCACCAGTGTCAGCGCTGGAGGTAATTCACCCCTCCACTTT | CATSVSAGGNSPLHF
- | TRBJ1-5 | - | TRBV12-3/TRBV12-4 | TGTGCCCTAGGACATTCCCCCAATCAGCCCCAGCATTTT | CALGHSPNQPQHF